This TCR beta chain was sequenced in a study of beta chain features in type 1 diabetes. Study-wide context: Examination covered approximately 100 million sorted cells spanning all samples. General study points: Individuals with type 1 diabetes displayed fewer insertions and more deletions at VDJ junctions. Shorter TCRB CDR3s, moderately but significantly so, were found in Type 1 diabetes patients in all four CD4+ subsets.

The sample holds a few counts of this clone. Its cognate antigen is unknown. Investigators reverse transcribed all isolated RNA, so they sequenced expressed TCRB transcripts. Regulatory, naive and central memory T cell samples averaged roughly 3.5 million reads. The assay was immunoSEQ multiplex PCR, and TCRdb's table has in-frame clones only and misses some. Of about 370,000 clones listed, around a tenth are singletons. The CDR3 sequence is 13 residues long. Trimming removed 5 bases from V and 5 bases from J, with 12 bases in between. Looked up from germline, CDR1 is SGHTA and CDR2 is FQGNSA. The clonotype was recovered from a man aged 25-45 years with type 1 diabetes. The sequenced sample was central memory CD4+ T cells from blood. The V gene is TRBV7-2, the J gene TRBJ2-5; D call uncertain. The CDR3 is CASSLESLETQYF. The CDR3 DNA follows: TGTGCCAGCAGCCTGGAGAGTCTGGAGACCCAGTACTTC.